Listed below are T cell receptor beta chains from one sample, sequenced in a study of blood T cell repertoires in COVID-19. Data came from immunoSEQ multiplex PCR; TCRdb stores just in-frame clones and leaves some out. This sample has 140,000 to 150,000 clones, with approximately 80% found just once. Source material: peripheral blood. All receptors derive from a woman aged 40 to 55 with active or convalescent COVID-19. Both conserved end residues are part of each CDR3. The order of the fields is clone size, J gene, D gene, V gene, CDR3 DNA, CDR3 protein. D genes are given only for firm matches. Only part of the rows carry a size: once, few, many, or a class if the clone is expanded.

abundance: -
j_gene: TRBJ2-1
d_gene: -
v_gene: TRBV6-2/TRBV6-3
CDR3nt: TGTGCCAGCAGTTACCCATACAATGAGCAGTTCTTC
CDR3aa: CASSYPYNEQFF

abundance: -
j_gene: TRBJ2-3
d_gene: -
v_gene: TRBV6-1
CDR3nt: TGTGCCAGCAGTGATATGGCGGGGACCGCCACAGATACGCAGTATTTT
CDR3aa: CASSDMAGTATDTQYF

abundance: -
j_gene: TRBJ2-7
d_gene: TRBD2
v_gene: TRBV9
CDR3nt: TGTGCCAGCAGCGCCACTAGCGGGAGCTACGAGCAGTACTTC
CDR3aa: CASSATSGSYEQYF

abundance: -
j_gene: TRBJ2-3
d_gene: -
v_gene: TRBV19
CDR3nt: TGTGCCAGTAGTCCCCGCACTACATCAGATACGCAGTATTTT
CDR3aa: CASSPRTTSDTQYF

abundance: -
j_gene: TRBJ1-2
d_gene: -
v_gene: TRBV27
CDR3nt: TGTGCCAGCTCCCCCCTAGGGGGGGTCCTCTATGGCTACACCTTC
CDR3aa: CASSPLGGVLYGYTF

abundance: -
j_gene: TRBJ1-4
d_gene: -
v_gene: TRBV4-1
CDR3nt: TGCGCCAGCAGCCAAGATGAAGTGTCCGCCATTACAGGAGCCATAACTAATGAAAAACTGTTTTTT
CDR3aa: CASSQDEVSAITGAITNEKLFF

abundance: -
j_gene: TRBJ1-2
d_gene: -
v_gene: TRBV19
CDR3nt: TGTGCCAGTAGTATAGTCCCCGGGAACCAAGGCGCTTATGGCTACACCTTC
CDR3aa: CASSIVPGNQGAYGYTF

abundance: -
j_gene: TRBJ2-3
d_gene: TRBD2
v_gene: TRBV28
CDR3nt: TGTGCCAGCAGGGGGGGGCTAGCGGGAACAGATACGCAGTATTTT
CDR3aa: CASRGGLAGTDTQYF

abundance: -
j_gene: TRBJ2-7
d_gene: -
v_gene: TRBV20-1
CDR3nt: TGCAGCATACCATCAGGTTACGAGCAGTACTTC
CDR3aa: CSIPSGYEQYF

abundance: -
j_gene: TRBJ2-1
d_gene: TRBD2
v_gene: TRBV28
CDR3nt: TGTGCCAGCAGTCTCCTAGCGGGAGGGAGGCATGAGCAGTTCTTC
CDR3aa: CASSLLAGGRHEQFF

abundance: -
j_gene: TRBJ1-1
d_gene: -
v_gene: TRBV9
CDR3nt: TGTGCCAGCAGTCCTAACAGATACACTGAAGCTTTCTTT
CDR3aa: CASSPNRYTEAFF

abundance: -
j_gene: TRBJ2-7
d_gene: -
v_gene: TRBV3-1/TRBV3-2
CDR3nt: TGTGCCAGCACCGCAGGGGTCGCCTACGAGCAGTACTTC
CDR3aa: CASTAGVAYEQYF

abundance: -
j_gene: TRBJ1-1
d_gene: -
v_gene: TRBV5-4
CDR3nt: TGTGCCAGCAGCTTGAGGGGGGGGAACACTGAAGCTTTCTTT
CDR3aa: CASSLRGGNTEAFF

abundance: few
j_gene: TRBJ2-7
d_gene: TRBD2
v_gene: TRBV7-2
CDR3nt: TGTGCCAGCAGCCTCCCCCTAGCGGGAGCCCTCCAAGAGCAGTACTTC
CDR3aa: CASSLPLAGALQEQYF

abundance: -
j_gene: TRBJ2-1
d_gene: -
v_gene: TRBV12-3/TRBV12-4
CDR3nt: TGTGCCAGCAGCCCCTATGTAGAGCAGTTCTTC
CDR3aa: CASSPYVEQFF

abundance: -
j_gene: TRBJ2-7
d_gene: -
v_gene: TRBV3-1/TRBV3-2
CDR3nt: TGTGCCAGCAGCCAAGGAATGGGGCATATGAGCTCCTACGAGCAGTACTTC
CDR3aa: CASSQGMGHMSSYEQYF

abundance: -
j_gene: TRBJ2-1
d_gene: TRBD2
v_gene: TRBV28
CDR3nt: TGTGCCAGTGGGAAATTGAGGCGCGGGGGGGCCGGAAATGAGCAGTTCTTC
CDR3aa: CASGKLRRGGAGNEQFF

abundance: -
j_gene: TRBJ1-1
d_gene: TRBD1
v_gene: TRBV5-1
CDR3nt: TGCGCCAGCAGCACGATGGGACAGTTGAACACTGAAGCTTTCTTT
CDR3aa: CASSTMGQLNTEAFF

abundance: -
j_gene: TRBJ1-6
d_gene: TRBD1
v_gene: TRBV19
CDR3nt: TGTGCCAGTAAAGGGGAGGGACAGGGAAATTCACCCCTCCACTTT
CDR3aa: CASKGEGQGNSPLHF

abundance: -
j_gene: TRBJ2-2
d_gene: TRBD2
v_gene: TRBV11-2
CDR3nt: TGTGCCAGCAGCTCCCCTTTGATAGCGGGGCTCACCGGGGAGCTGTTTTTT
CDR3aa: CASSSPLIAGLTGELFF

abundance: -
j_gene: TRBJ1-3
d_gene: -
v_gene: TRBV19
CDR3nt: TGTGCCAGTGGGAGTTCTGGAAACACCATATATTTT
CDR3aa: CASGSSGNTIYF

abundance: -
j_gene: TRBJ1-1
d_gene: -
v_gene: TRBV5-6
CDR3nt: TGTGCCAGCAGCTTGGCGGACACTGAAGCTTTCTTT
CDR3aa: CASSLADTEAFF

abundance: -
j_gene: TRBJ1-1
d_gene: -
v_gene: TRBV28
CDR3nt: TGTGCCAGCAGTTCCATTGTAGTTGGGGGGTGGAACACTGAAGCTTTCTTT
CDR3aa: CASSSIVVGGWNTEAFF

abundance: -
j_gene: TRBJ1-2
d_gene: TRBD1
v_gene: TRBV19
CDR3nt: TGTGCCACCACCCCGTTGGACAGGCCCTATGGCTACACCTTC
CDR3aa: CATTPLDRPYGYTF

abundance: -
j_gene: TRBJ2-6
d_gene: TRBD2
v_gene: TRBV19
CDR3nt: TGTGCCAGTAGTATTTACGCGGGGGGACCCTCCTCTGGGGCCAACGTCCTGACTTTC
CDR3aa: CASSIYAGGPSSGANVLTF

abundance: once
j_gene: TRBJ2-7
d_gene: -
v_gene: TRBV23-1
CDR3nt: TGCGCCAGGTTTAGGGGCAGGCAGTACTTC
CDR3aa: CARFRGRQYF

abundance: -
j_gene: TRBJ1-6
d_gene: -
v_gene: TRBV6-6
CDR3nt: TGTGCCAGCAGCCGTCAACAGGGTCCTAATTCACCCCTCCACTTT
CDR3aa: CASSRQQGPNSPLHF

abundance: few
j_gene: TRBJ1-1
d_gene: TRBD1
v_gene: TRBV3-1/TRBV3-2
CDR3nt: TGTGCCAGCAGCCCACGGACAGGGGGCACTGAAGCTTTCTTT
CDR3aa: CASSPRTGGTEAFF

abundance: once
j_gene: TRBJ2-3
d_gene: -
v_gene: TRBV4-1
CDR3nt: TGCGCCAGCAGCCAAGAGTCGACGGGTAGAAGCACAGATACGCAGTATTTT
CDR3aa: CASSQESTGRSTDTQYF

abundance: -
j_gene: TRBJ1-4
d_gene: TRBD1
v_gene: TRBV4-3
CDR3nt: TGCGCCAGCAGCCAAGCGCGAGACAGGGGAAATGAAAAACTGTTTTTT
CDR3aa: CASSQARDRGNEKLFF

abundance: -
j_gene: TRBJ2-3
d_gene: TRBD2
v_gene: TRBV5-6
CDR3nt: TGTGCCAGCAGCCCCATGGTAGCGGGTAGCACAGATACGCAGTATTTT
CDR3aa: CASSPMVAGSTDTQYF

abundance: -
j_gene: TRBJ2-6
d_gene: TRBD1
v_gene: TRBV6-1
CDR3nt: TGTGCCAGCAGTGAGGGACAGGGGCCCGGGGCCAACGTCCTGACTTTC
CDR3aa: CASSEGQGPGANVLTF

abundance: once
j_gene: TRBJ2-5
d_gene: TRBD1
v_gene: TRBV7-9
CDR3nt: TGTGCCAGCAGGGGACAGGGTAACCAAGAGACCCAGTACTTC
CDR3aa: CASRGQGNQETQYF

abundance: -
j_gene: TRBJ2-7
d_gene: TRBD1
v_gene: TRBV28
CDR3nt: TGTGCCAGCAGTGCAGCCTCAGGGGGTACCTACGAGCAGTACTTC
CDR3aa: CASSAASGGTYEQYF

abundance: -
j_gene: TRBJ1-1
d_gene: -
v_gene: TRBV5-6
CDR3nt: TGTGCCAGCCGCTTGGGGGGCCTGAACACTGAAGCTTTCTTT
CDR3aa: CASRLGGLNTEAFF

abundance: -
j_gene: TRBJ1-2
d_gene: -
v_gene: TRBV29-1
CDR3nt: TGCAGCGTTGATAGGCGGTTAGGGGGGGCCGACTATGGCTACACCTTC
CDR3aa: CSVDRRLGGADYGYTF

abundance: -
j_gene: TRBJ1-1
d_gene: TRBD1
v_gene: TRBV9
CDR3nt: TGTGCCAGCAGCGATAATACGGGGACAGCCATGAACACTGAAGCTTTCTTT
CDR3aa: CASSDNTGTAMNTEAFF

abundance: -
j_gene: TRBJ2-5
d_gene: TRBD2
v_gene: TRBV4-3
CDR3nt: TGCGCCAGCAGCCAAGGTGCGGGAGGGGAGGGGACCCAGTACTTC
CDR3aa: CASSQGAGGEGTQYF

abundance: -
j_gene: TRBJ1-1
d_gene: -
v_gene: TRBV7-2
CDR3nt: TGTGCCAGCAGCCATGGACAGGAAGCTTTCTTT
CDR3aa: CASSHGQEAFF

abundance: -
j_gene: TRBJ2-7
d_gene: TRBD1
v_gene: TRBV5-5
CDR3nt: TGTGCCAGCAGCTTGGGACAGGGGGCGTACGAGCAGTACTTC
CDR3aa: CASSLGQGAYEQYF

abundance: -
j_gene: TRBJ2-3
d_gene: TRBD2
v_gene: TRBV15
CDR3nt: TGTGCCACCAGCAGTCGCCCGGACCTAGCGGGAAGAGATACGCAGTATTTT
CDR3aa: CATSSRPDLAGRDTQYF

abundance: -
j_gene: TRBJ2-3
d_gene: -
v_gene: TRBV2
CDR3nt: TGTGCCAGCAGGAGGGGGTTGACAGATACGCAGTATTTT
CDR3aa: CASRRGLTDTQYF

abundance: -
j_gene: TRBJ1-6
d_gene: TRBD1
v_gene: TRBV7-9
CDR3nt: TGTGCCAGCAGCCCGGACAGGGGAGGAAATTCACCCCTCCACTTT
CDR3aa: CASSPDRGGNSPLHF

abundance: -
j_gene: TRBJ1-2
d_gene: -
v_gene: TRBV6-6
CDR3nt: TGTGCCAGCAGTTACGGCGGGGCCCTTAACTATGGCTACACCTTC
CDR3aa: CASSYGGALNYGYTF

abundance: once
j_gene: TRBJ2-5
d_gene: -
v_gene: TRBV7-6
CDR3nt: TGTGCCAGCAGCTTAGTCGACTGGGGCTCCCAAGAGACCCAGTACTTC
CDR3aa: CASSLVDWGSQETQYF

abundance: few
j_gene: TRBJ2-7
d_gene: TRBD2
v_gene: TRBV19
CDR3nt: TGTGCCAGTAGTACCGGGACTAGCGGGCACGAGCAGTACTTC
CDR3aa: CASSTGTSGHEQYF

abundance: once
j_gene: TRBJ1-2
d_gene: TRBD1
v_gene: TRBV27
CDR3nt: TGTGCCAGCAGTTTATCGCACAGGGGCTATGGCTACACCTTC
CDR3aa: CASSLSHRGYGYTF

abundance: -
j_gene: TRBJ1-2
d_gene: -
v_gene: TRBV7-2
CDR3nt: TGTGCCAGCAGCTTATCCTCAGGGCAGACAAACTATGGCTACACCTTC
CDR3aa: CASSLSSGQTNYGYTF

abundance: -
j_gene: TRBJ2-1
d_gene: TRBD2
v_gene: TRBV9
CDR3nt: TGTGCCAGCAGCATATTAGCGGGGAGCTCCTACAATGAGCAGTTCTTC
CDR3aa: CASSILAGSSYNEQFF

abundance: -
j_gene: TRBJ2-1
d_gene: -
v_gene: TRBV27
CDR3nt: TGTGCCAGCACCGACGCCGGGACTCCTTACAATGAGCAGTTCTTC
CDR3aa: CASTDAGTPYNEQFF

abundance: -
j_gene: TRBJ1-5
d_gene: -
v_gene: TRBV27
CDR3nt: TGTGCCAGCCAGGGTAGCAATCAGCCCCAGCATTTT
CDR3aa: CASQGSNQPQHF

abundance: -
j_gene: TRBJ1-5
d_gene: -
v_gene: TRBV19
CDR3nt: TGTGCCAGTAGTACCACAAATAGCAATCAGCCCCAGCATTTT
CDR3aa: CASSTTNSNQPQHF

abundance: -
j_gene: TRBJ1-5
d_gene: -
v_gene: TRBV19
CDR3nt: TGTGCCAGTAGTAGGGCGGGGTCTAGCAATCAGCCCCAGCATTTT
CDR3aa: CASSRAGSSNQPQHF

abundance: once
j_gene: TRBJ1-4
d_gene: TRBD1
v_gene: TRBV19
CDR3nt: TGTGCCAGTAGTACCGACAGGGTAAATGAAAAACTGTTTTTT
CDR3aa: CASSTDRVNEKLFF

abundance: -
j_gene: TRBJ1-2
d_gene: -
v_gene: TRBV15
CDR3nt: TGTGCCACCAGCGTACAGGGTGCCTATGGCTACACCTTC
CDR3aa: CATSVQGAYGYTF

abundance: -
j_gene: TRBJ1-3
d_gene: TRBD1
v_gene: TRBV5-1
CDR3nt: TGCGCCAGCAGCCACGGGACAGGGAAAGGAAACACCATATATTTT
CDR3aa: CASSHGTGKGNTIYF

abundance: -
j_gene: TRBJ1-1
d_gene: -
v_gene: TRBV30
CDR3nt: TGTGCCTGGAGTGGTGCGCGGTACACTGAAGCTTTCTTT
CDR3aa: CAWSGARYTEAFF

abundance: -
j_gene: TRBJ1-2
d_gene: TRBD1
v_gene: TRBV14
CDR3nt: TGTGCCAGCAGCCTACCGGGACAGGGACATTATGGCTACACCTTC
CDR3aa: CASSLPGQGHYGYTF

abundance: -
j_gene: TRBJ2-7
d_gene: TRBD2
v_gene: TRBV11-2
CDR3nt: TGTGCCAGCAGCTTACTCGGGGGAGGGACCTACGAGCAGTACTTC
CDR3aa: CASSLLGGGTYEQYF

abundance: few
j_gene: TRBJ2-7
d_gene: -
v_gene: TRBV11-2
CDR3nt: TGTGCCAGCAGCTTCTCGCCAGGAGGATACGAGCAGTACTTC
CDR3aa: CASSFSPGGYEQYF